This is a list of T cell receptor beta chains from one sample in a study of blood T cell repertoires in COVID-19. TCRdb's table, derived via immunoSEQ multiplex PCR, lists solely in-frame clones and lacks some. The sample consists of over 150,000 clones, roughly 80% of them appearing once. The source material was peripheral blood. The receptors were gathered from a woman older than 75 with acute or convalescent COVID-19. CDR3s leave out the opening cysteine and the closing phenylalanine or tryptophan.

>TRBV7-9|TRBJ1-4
ASSLRDGHGPEKLF
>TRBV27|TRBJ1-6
ASRREAGYSPLH
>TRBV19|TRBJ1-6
ASSLDRGNSPLH
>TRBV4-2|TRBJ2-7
ASSQEAGGGEQY
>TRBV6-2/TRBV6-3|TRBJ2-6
ASSYSRQGGSGANVLT
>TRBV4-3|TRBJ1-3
ASSETGGQRSGNTIY
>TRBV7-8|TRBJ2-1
ASSPSTGGWNEQF
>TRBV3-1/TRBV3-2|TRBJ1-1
ASSQLTGAIEAF
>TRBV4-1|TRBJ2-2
ASSQEGQGPNTGELF
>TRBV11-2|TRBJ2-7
ASSLAGVPYEQY
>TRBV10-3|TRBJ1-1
ALARRENTEAF
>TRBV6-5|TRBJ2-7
ASSLTGFYEQY
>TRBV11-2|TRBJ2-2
ASSQTSGGVTGELF
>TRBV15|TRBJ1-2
ATSRDRGAGGHGYT
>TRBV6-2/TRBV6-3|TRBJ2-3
ASSTSGLPRDTQY
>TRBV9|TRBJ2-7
ASSPWTGRHEQY
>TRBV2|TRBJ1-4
ASTPTGGNEKLF
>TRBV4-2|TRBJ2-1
ASSQAGGPGDEQF
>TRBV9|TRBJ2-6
ASSPLGYRGDGANVLT
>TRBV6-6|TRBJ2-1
ASSYWTSVPYNEQF
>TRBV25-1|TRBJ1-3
ASRTSGNTIY
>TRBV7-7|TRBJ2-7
ASSRDSSYEQY
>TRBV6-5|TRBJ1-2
ASRLTGNYGYT
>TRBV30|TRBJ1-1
AWSVESAEAF
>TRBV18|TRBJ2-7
ASSPPAGAGEQY
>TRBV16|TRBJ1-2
ASSQLSSLYGYT
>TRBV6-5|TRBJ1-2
ASRRDYGYT
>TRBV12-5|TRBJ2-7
ASGLASEPSYEQY
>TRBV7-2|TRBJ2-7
ASSRGLAGQAEQY
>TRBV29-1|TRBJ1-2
SVSPPGQGFGYT
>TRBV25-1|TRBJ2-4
ASSDSGDLAKNIQY
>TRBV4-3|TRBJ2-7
ASSQRQGRIGEQY
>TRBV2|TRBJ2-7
ASSEGAGGPYEQY